The 13 T cell receptor beta chains given below trace back to one sample, sequenced in a study of shared clonotypes between healthy human individuals (dated by TCRdb to the early 2020s). Receptors were amplified or captured by the immunoSEQ multiplex PCR assay. The clones in this table, taken by TCRdb from immuneACCESS, are in-frame only. Not every clone is retained; where verified, under half of the shortfall comes from an unresolved V gene, and the cause of the rest is unknown. This sample gives 2 million to 2.5 million clones in total; 90% to 95% of them show up just once. The ten largest clones represent 0.3% to 0.4% of the sample. Sequenced: naive CD4+ T cells from PBMCs. The cell subset or site label corresponds to: CD45RA+ positively selected. These receptors all stem from a man younger than 35 in good health. Some clones in this sample may be carry-over from other donors' samples.

This rearrangement joins TRBV7-9 to TRBJ1-1; TRBD1 might be the D (6 bases). Germline loops: CDR1 SEHNR, CDR2 FQNEAQ (reference sequence). With 5 bases removed from V and 1 base from J, the gap between germline ends came to 8 bases. The CDR3 contains 13 residues. CDR3 DNA: TGTGCCAGCAGCAAACAGGGGAACACTGAAGCTTTCTTT. Encoded protein: CASSKQGNTEAFF.

The J gene is TRBJ1-1, the V gene TRBV10-3, with D uncertain. The CDR3 extends over 15 amino acids. Germline V gene sequence: CDR1 ENHRY, CDR2 SYGVKD. With 3 bases removed from V and 6 bases from J, the gap between germline ends came to 17 bases. CDR3 in amino acids: CAISEPAAPDAEAFF. The CDR3 DNA is TGTGCCATCAGTGAACCGGCGGCACCGGATGCTGAAGCTTTCTTT.

This chain links TRBV5-4 with TRBJ1-4; 9 positions match TRBD1. Trimming cost V 5 bases and J 8 bases; bases outside gene matches: 7. There are 14 residues in the CDR3. Germline lookup yields CDR1 SGHNT and CDR2 YYREEE (reference sequence). CDR3 bases: TGTGCCAGCAGATCCGGGACAGGGAACGAAAAACTGTTTTTT. Protein sequence: CASRSGTGNEKLFF.

J is TRBJ1-5 and V is TRBV19, with no clear D. CDR1 LNHDA and CDR2 SQIVND come from the germline V gene (reference sequence). CDR3 size: 15 residues. Trimming took 3 bases from V and 5 from J, leaving 14 bases between them. The CDR3 loop is CASSIGRIGYQPQHF. In DNA form, the CDR3 reads TGTGCCAGTAGTATTGGGAGGATTGGATATCAGCCCCAGCATTTT.

The chain carries TRBV5-1 and TRBJ2-6, with TRBD1 as a possible D gene (7 bases). V was clipped by 5 bases and J by 1 base, with 16 bases between them. CDR3 length equals 17 residues. Germline CDR1 and CDR2: SGHRS and YFSETQ. CDR3 DNA sequence: TGCGCCAGCAGGGGGGGACAGATTCTATCTGGGGCCAACGTCCTGACTTTC. Translation: CASRGGQILSGANVLTF.

V and J are TRBV5-1 and TRBJ1-4; 9 nucleotides agree with TRBD1. There are 15 residues in the CDR3. Trimming took 4 bases from V and 5 from J; bases not matched to a gene: 6. Germline CDR1 is SGHRS and CDR2 is YFSETQ. The CDR3, as DNA: TGCGCCAGCAGCCGCGGGACAGGGACGAATGAAAAACTGTTTTTT. This encodes CASSRGTGTNEKLFF.

The J gene is TRBJ2-7, the V gene TRBV4-3; the match to TRBD2 covers 8 bases. The V gene end was trimmed by 1 base and the J gene end by 0 bases; junction bases not matched to a gene: 5. The V gene's germline CDR1 is LGHNA and CDR2 YSLEER. This CDR3 comprises 16 residues. This CDR3 is CASSQGGGSSSYEQYF. The CDR3 coding sequence is TGCGCCAGCAGCCAAGGCGGGGGGTCTAGCTCCTACGAGCAGTACTTC.

This clone was counted once. J is TRBJ2-7 and V is TRBV5-5; no clear D gene. The length of the CDR3 is 16 residues. V was shortened by 0 bases and J by 0 bases, with 13 bases between the two germline ends. CDR1 is SGHKS and CDR2 is YYEKEE in the germline V gene (reference sequence). CDR3 sequence: CASSLVSSRFSYEQYF. CDR3 sequence (DNA): TGTGCCAGCAGCTTGGTCTCCTCCAGGTTCTCCTACGAGCAGTACTTC.

The J gene is TRBJ2-1, the V gene TRBV11-2; TRBD2 agrees at 11 bases. Germline-derived CDR1 and CDR2 are SGHAT and FQNNGV. The trim removed 3 bases at V and 15 bases at J, leaving 16 bases unmatched. The CDR3 contains 16 residues. The CDR3 DNA reads as TGTGCCAGCAGCTTCGGTGGGACTAGCGGTCCGAGCATGCGGTTCTTC. Translated, it gives CASSFGGTSGPSMRFF. The full variable domain, completed using reference TRBV11-2 and TRBJ2-1, is EAGVAQSPRYKIIEKRQSVAFWCNPISGHATLYWYQQILGQGPKLLIQFQNNGVVDDSQLPKDRFSAERLKGVDSTLKIQPAKLEDSAVYLCASSFGGTSGPSMRFFGPGTRLTVL.

The chain carries TRBV5-1 and TRBJ2-7, with D perhaps TRBD1 (5 bases). The germline V gene has CDR1 SGHRS and CDR2 YFSETQ. The CDR3 loop spans 15 amino acids. Trimming shortened V by 0 bases and J by 2 bases, and 12 bases separated the two germline ends. As DNA, the CDR3 is TGCGCCAGCAGCTTGGGAGCAGGGTACGCCTACGAGCAGTACTTC. Protein: CASSLGAGYAYEQYF.

Points on this clone: Different DNA sequences within this sample yield the same CDR3. This chain uses TRBV7-9 with TRBJ2-5; 8 nucleotides align to TRBD1. Trimming removed 4 bases from V and 4 bases from J; junction bases left unmatched: 5. The CDR3 has 14 residues. Germline CDR1 reads SEHNR; CDR2 reads FQNEAQ (reference sequence). The CDR3 here is CASSSGQGRETQYF. CDR3 coding DNA: TGTGCCAGCAGCTCCGGACAGGGTCGAGAGACCCAGTACTTC.

This clone was detected only once. V and J are TRBV5-1 and TRBJ1-2, with TRBD1 matching 12 bases. Per germline, CDR1 SGHRS and CDR2 YFSETQ. The length of the CDR3 is 14 residues. V lost 4 bases, J lost 6 bases, and 4 bases stayed unmatched. The chain's CDR3 is CASSPGTGGNGYTF. The CDR3 bases are TGCGCCAGCAGCCCCGGGACAGGGGGCAATGGCTACACCTTC.

This chain connects TRBV5-1 to TRBJ2-3; TRBD1 matches 8 bases. The CDR3 loop spans 15 amino acids. The germline CDR1 and CDR2 sequences are SGHRS and YFSETQ. The trim removed 3 bases at V and 2 bases at J, leaving 5 bases unmatched. CDR3 coding DNA: TGCGCCAGCAGCTACAGGGGGACCAACACAGATACGCAGTATTTT. Translation gives CASSYRGTNTDTQYF.